These 27 T cell receptor beta chains came from one sample sequenced in a study of blood T cell repertoires in COVID-19. TCRdb's copy holds only in-frame clones and misses some; the assay was immunoSEQ multiplex PCR. The sample lists around 100,000 clones, around 83% occurring once. Source material: peripheral blood. These receptor sequences come from a human donor in a cohort sampled during active COVID-19.

This chain uses TRBV10-3 with TRBJ1-2; D is unclear. Trimming stripped 8 bases from V and 3 bases from J, with 19 bases between. The germline V gene has CDR1 ENHRY and CDR2 SYGVKD. The CDR3 is made up of 15 amino acids. CDR3 DNA: TGTGCCATCGCCGACGGGATCCAATGGCACTATGGCTACACCTTC. This encodes CAIADGIQWHYGYTF.

The genes are TRBV18 and TRBJ2-3; the D is unclear. The CDR3 length is 17 residues. Germline CDR1 reads KGHSH; CDR2 reads LQKENI. Trimming cost V 0 bases and J 5 bases, with 18 bases left between them. The DNA of the CDR3 is TGTGCCAGCTCACCACCCACTTACGCCATCGTTGGAGATACGCAGTATTTT. Its protein is CASSPPTYAIVGDTQYF.

The chain combines TRBV7-2 with TRBJ1-1; 7 bases fit TRBD1. The CDR3 extends over 14 amino acids. Germline-derived CDR1 and CDR2 are SGHTA and FQGNSA. V gave up 1 base and J gave up 4 bases; unmatched junction bases: 3. CDR3 protein: CASSLETGVTEAFF. The CDR3 DNA follows: TGTGCCAGCAGCTTAGAAACAGGGGTCACTGAAGCTTTCTTT.

This clone occurred a few times. This sequence joins TRBV6-2 or TRBV6-3 and TRBJ2-5; TRBD2 aligns across 10 bases. In germline, CDR1 is MNHEY, CDR2 SVGEGT. V lost 0 bases and J lost 2; bases outside the gene matches: 3. The CDR3 covers 16 residues. The CDR3 DNA reads as TGTGCCAGCAGTTACTCGGCTAGCGGGGGTCAAGAGACCCAGTACTTC. It is translated as CASSYSASGGQETQYF.

This chain links TRBV27 with TRBJ2-7; tentatively, D is TRBD1 (6 bases). The CDR3 is made up of 17 amino acids. With 2 bases removed from V and 5 bases from J, the gap between germline ends came to 22 bases. Germline V gene data show CDR1 as MNHEY and CDR2 as SMNVEV (reference sequence). Here the CDR3 reads CASSLGGLTGTGNEQYF. CDR3 sequence (DNA): TGTGCCAGCAGTTTAGGTGGCCTTACAGGGACCGGGAACGAGCAGTACTTC.

The V call is TRBV7-3, the J call TRBJ2-3; 7 nucleotides agree with TRBD2. After removal of 4 bases from V and 6 bases from J, the junction contained 1 base not matched to a gene. The CDR3 extends over 12 amino acids. Germline assignment: CDR1 SGHTA and CDR2 FQGTGA. The DNA of the CDR3 is TGTGCCAGCAGCTCCGGGGGGGATACGCAGTATTTT. Protein: CASSSGGDTQYF.

About this clone: Other DNA sequences within the sample encode an identical CDR3. The chain couples TRBV29-1 to TRBJ2-5; 7 nucleotides agree with TRBD1. V was pared by 7 bases and J by 2 bases, with 1 base of the junction left unmatched. Germline V gene data show CDR1 as SQVTM and CDR2 as ANQGSEA. The CDR3 loop spans 11 amino acids. CDR3 sequence: CSGGQQETQYF. DNA for the CDR3: TGCAGCGGGGGACAGCAAGAGACCCAGTACTTC.

The chain couples TRBV25-1 to TRBJ2-2, with a possible D match to TRBD2 (6 bases). The CDR3 is 17 residues long. Germline V gene data show CDR1 as MGHDK and CDR2 as SYGVNS. Trimming cost V 4 bases and J 4 bases, with 19 bases left between them. CDR3 amino acids: CASSGRSRRGSTGELFF. CDR3 nucleotide sequence: TGTGCCAGCAGTGGTCGCTCTCGGAGGGGATCCACCGGGGAGCTGTTTTTT.

V usage is TRBV5-1 and J usage is TRBJ2-4; 11 bases are a match to TRBD1. CDR3 length: 16 amino acids. Germline lookup yields CDR1 SGHRS and CDR2 YFSETQ. Germline trimming cut 1 base from V and 8 bases from J; bases unmatched to any gene: 8. CDR3 loop: CASSLIGTGGFDIQYF. The CDR3 DNA reads as TGCGCCAGCAGCTTGATTGGGACAGGGGGATTCGACATTCAGTACTTC.

CDR3 amino acids: CASSQDEAGRDTQYF. The CDR3 DNA is TGTGCCAGCAGCCAAGATGAGGCAGGGCGAGATACGCAGTATTTT. This chain connects TRBV4-2 to TRBJ2-3; perhaps TRBD1 as D (5 bases). The V gene's germline CDR1 is LGHNA and CDR2 YNFKEQ. This CDR3 contains 15 residues. V lost 0 bases and J 5 bases, leaving 12 bases between the germline ends.

The chain couples TRBV4-3 to TRBJ2-3; D might be TRBD2 (6 bases). The length of the CDR3 is 16 residues. V dropped 2 bases and J dropped 2 bases, with 14 bases sitting between them. Germline CDR1 reads LGHNA; CDR2 reads YSLEER. This CDR3 is CASSQIGRGLTDTQYF. In DNA, the CDR3 is TGCGCCAGCAGCCAAATTGGTAGGGGACTCACAGATACGCAGTATTTT.

In its sample, this clone was seen once. V is TRBV24-1 and J is TRBJ2-2; 7 bases line up with TRBD1. CDR3 length equals 13 residues. The J segment lost 7 bases and the V segment lost 7 bases, leaving 5 bases of the junction unmatched. CDR1 and CDR2 (germline): KGHDR, SFDVKD. This CDR3 is CATRGQLRGELFF. Written as DNA, the CDR3 is TGTGCCACCAGGGGACAGCTCCGCGGGGAGCTGTTTTTT.

This clone showed up just a few times. CDR3 DNA sequence: TGTGCCAGCAGCTTGCAGGGATGGGCCGGGGAGCTGTTTTTT. Protein: CASSLQGWAGELFF. The chain uses TRBV7-3 and TRBJ2-2, with a possible D match to TRBD1 (5 bases). This CDR3 is built from 14 residues. The V gene lost 3 bases and the J gene lost 6 bases, with 11 bases spanning the gap. The germline V gene encodes CDR1 SGHTA and CDR2 FQGTGA. The whole variable domain, filled in from reference TRBV7-3 and TRBJ2-2, reads GAGVSQTPSNKVTEKGKYVELRCDPISGHTALYWYRQSLGQGPEFLIYFQGTGAADDSGLPNDRFFAVRPEGSVSTLKIQRTERGDSAVYLCASSLQGWAGELFFGEGSRLTVL.

The chain couples TRBV5-1 to TRBJ1-2; D is undetermined. V was shortened by 0 bases and J by 5 bases, with 11 bases between the two germline ends. CDR1 is SGHRS and CDR2 is YFSETQ in the germline V gene. The CDR3 contains 14 residues. DNA for the CDR3: TGCGCCAGCAGCTTGGACGAGGGAACGTATGGCTACACCTTC. The encoded protein is CASSLDEGTYGYTF.

V usage is TRBV28 and J usage is TRBJ1-1; a possible D gene is TRBD1 (5 bases). Germline V gives CDR1 MDHEN, CDR2 SYDVKM. This CDR3 is 11 amino acids long. V was trimmed by 8 bases and J by 1 base, leaving 5 bases between them. The chain's CDR3 is CASQGNTEAFF. The CDR3 DNA follows: TGTGCCAGCCAGGGGAACACTGAAGCTTTCTTT.

The chain combines TRBV7-8 with TRBJ1-6, with 8 bases aligning to TRBD1. V trimming: 4 bases; J trimming: 8 bases; junction bases outside the gene matches: 10. This CDR3 region has 16 residues. Germline V gene sequence: CDR1 SGHVS, CDR2 FQNEAQ. CDR3: CASSSSDRGTDSPLHF. The CDR3, as DNA: TGTGCCAGCAGCTCGTCTGACAGGGGCACGGATTCACCCCTCCACTTT.

The chain employs TRBV6-6 and TRBJ1-2; possible D gene TRBD1, 6 bases. Germline V gives CDR1 MNHNY, CDR2 SVGAGI (reference sequence). The CDR3 contains 13 residues. V was pared by 10 bases and J by 4 bases, with 16 bases between. The CDR3 DNA sequence: TGTGCCACCGGGACATCAGGTCTCTATGGCTACACCTTC. Encoded protein: CATGTSGLYGYTF.

This clone was picked up a small number of times. V is TRBV12-3 or TRBV12-4 and J is TRBJ2-7, with 7 nucleotides matching TRBD1. Unmatched junction bases numbered 3, after V lost 5 bases and J lost 2 bases. This CDR3 has 13 amino acids. The CDR3 loop reads CASSPGTAYEQYF. CDR3 DNA sequence: TGTGCCAGCAGTCCGGGGACAGCCTACGAGCAGTACTTC.

This chain connects TRBV4-1 to TRBJ2-5, with D uncertain. The CDR3 contains 15 residues. The V gene's germline CDR1 is MGHRA and CDR2 YSYEKL. Deletions cut 0 bases from V and 5 bases from J, with 13 bases between. The CDR3 region is CASSQENSRFETQYF. The DNA of the CDR3 is TGCGCCAGCAGCCAAGAGAACAGTCGTTTTGAGACCCAGTACTTC.

This clone has just a few counts. The chain links TRBV28 to TRBJ1-1; D remains unclear. Trimming removed 11 bases at V and 1 base at J, with 11 bases between. The CDR3 has 12 amino acids. Germline-derived CDR1 and CDR2 are MDHEN and SYDVKM. CDR3 DNA: TGTGCCGCGGTGAGGAGGAACACTGAAGCTTTCTTT. Amino acids: CAAVRRNTEAFF.

The genes are TRBV30 and TRBJ1-2; 9 bases map to TRBD1. The germline V gene encodes CDR1 GTSNPN and CDR2 SVGIG (reference sequence). The CDR3 has 17 residues. The trim removed 0 bases at V and 8 bases at J, leaving 16 bases unmatched. The CDR3 protein is CAWSVGFRTGDSGGYTF. CDR3 nucleotide sequence: TGTGCCTGGAGTGTAGGTTTCCGGACAGGGGATTCGGGGGGCTACACCTTC.

The V and J genes are TRBV4-2 and TRBJ2-3; tentatively, D is TRBD2 (6 bases). The V end was cut by 0 bases, the J end by 10 bases, with 8 bases between. This CDR3 region has 12 residues. In germline, CDR1 is LGHNA, CDR2 YNFKEQ. The CDR3 sequence is CASSQDGDSQYF. DNA of the CDR3: TGTGCCAGCAGCCAAGATGGGGACTCGCAGTATTTT.

This chain joins TRBV4-2 and TRBJ2-5; the match to TRBD2 covers 11 bases. The CDR3 totals 16 residues. The germline V gene encodes CDR1 LGHNA and CDR2 YNFKEQ. Trimming took 4 bases from V and 5 from J; bases not matched to a gene: 9. For the CDR3, the DNA is TGTGCCAGCAGCCGAGTTAGCGGGGGGGCTGTGGAGACCCAGTACTTC. This sequence encodes CASSRVSGGAVETQYF.

The V call is TRBV25-1, the J call TRBJ1-2, with 7 bases lining up with TRBD1. Germline assignment: CDR1 MGHDK and CDR2 SYGVNS. The CDR3 runs to 12 residues. V gave up 6 bases and J gave up 4 bases; unmatched junction bases: 2. In DNA, the CDR3 is TGTGCCAGCAGCGACAGGGCCTATGGCTACACCTTC. It encodes CASSDRAYGYTF.

V is TRBV6-4 and J is TRBJ2-1; TRBD2 matches at 12 bases. Trimming removed 5 bases from V and 9 bases from J; junction bases left unmatched: 11. The CDR3 is 16 amino acids. Per the germline V gene, CDR1 is MRHNA and CDR2 is SNTAGT. CDR3: CASSPSGTSGPLEQFF. DNA for the CDR3: TGTGCCAGCAGTCCGTCGGGGACTAGCGGGCCGCTTGAGCAGTTCTTC.

V is TRBV14 and J is TRBJ1-4; possibly TRBD1 for D (5 bases). The CDR3 contains 16 residues. CDR1 SGHDN and CDR2 FVKESK come from the germline V gene. Trimming pared 1 base from V and 5 bases from J, leaving 14 bases between. The CDR3 spells CASSQVWGGINEKLFF. DNA for the CDR3: TGTGCCAGCAGCCAAGTATGGGGGGGAATAAATGAAAAACTGTTTTTT.

This chain connects TRBV15 to TRBJ2-7; 9 bases align to TRBD2. The germline gives CDR1 LNHNV, CDR2 YYDKDF (reference sequence). The CDR3 is made up of 17 amino acids. The V and J ends lost 0 bases and 2 bases, in that order; junction bases with no gene match: 8. The CDR3, as DNA: TGTGCCACCAGCAGAGATGATCGGCGCGGGAGGGCCTACGAGCAGTACTTC. Translation: CATSRDDRRGRAYEQYF.